Presented here are 32 T cell receptor beta chains from one specimen sequenced in a study of T-cell memory formation after mild COVID-19. From the 5' RACE reads, TCRdb called clonotypes with MiXCR, one entry per CDR3 protein. The table records about 600,000 distinct CDR3 sequences, roughly a fifth of them present only once. The sequencing sample was made of PBMCs or a T cell subset sorted from them (not recorded which). The receptor set was obtained from an adult woman who had mild COVID-19 (a few samples of this study predate the infection). Cell type and time point are not known.

This clonotype was recorded a few times. V and J are TRBV4-3 and TRBJ2-7; no firm D call. Trimming removed 3 bases from V and 3 bases from J, with 6 bases in between. CDR1 and CDR2 from the germline V gene are LGHNA and YSLEER. This CDR3 has 12 residues. CDR3 sequence reads: CASSQRLYEQYF. The CDR3 nucleotides are TGCGCCAGCAGCCAGCGACTCTACGAGCAGTACTTC.

This clonotype was detected a few times. The V and J genes are TRBV10-3 and TRBJ2-2, with 10 bases matching TRBD1. With V trimmed by 4 bases and J by 1 base, 0 bases remained unmatched. Per the germline V gene, CDR1 is ENHRY and CDR2 is SYGVKD. The CDR3 contains 15 residues. Here the CDR3 reads CAISGDRGNTGELFF. The CDR3 DNA follows: TGTGCCATCAGTGGGGACAGGGGGAACACCGGGGAGCTGTTTTTT.

The J gene is TRBJ2-3, the V gene TRBV19, with 7 positions matching TRBD2. The CDR3 is made up of 15 amino acids. In germline, CDR1 is LNHDA, CDR2 SQIVND (reference sequence). J was trimmed by 2 bases and V by 3 bases; bases with no gene match: 5. The CDR3 nucleotides read TGTGCCAGTAGTATCCAGCGGGGACTCACAGATACGCAGTATTTT. It yields the protein CASSIQRGLTDTQYF.

The chain uses TRBV6-1 and TRBJ1-5; D is possibly TRBD1 (6 bases). The CDR3 length is 15 residues. With 1 base removed from V and 5 bases from J, the gap between germline ends came to 12 bases. From germline, CDR1 is MNHNS and CDR2 SASEGT. This CDR3 reads CASSEDIGGHQPQHF. The CDR3 DNA is TGTGCCAGCAGTGAAGATATTGGGGGCCATCAGCCCCAGCATTTT.

This clonotype was counted a few times. V usage is TRBV28 and J usage is TRBJ1-4, with TRBD1 matching 7 bases. Trimming took 5 bases from V and 7 from J; bases not matched to a gene: 7. The CDR3 spans 14 residues. Germline V CDR1 and CDR2: MDHEN, SYDVKM. The CDR3 nucleotides are TGTGCCAGCAGTGGGCAGGGGGTATCTGAAAAACTGTTTTTT. Translated, it gives CASSGQGVSEKLFF.

CDR3 sequence reads: CASAWVGGYEQYF. CDR3 in DNA: TGTGCCAGCGCATGGGTCGGCGGGTACGAGCAGTACTTC. The chain employs TRBV6-1 and TRBJ2-7; possible D gene TRBD2, 5 bases. With 8 bases removed from V and 4 bases from J, the gap between germline ends came to 15 bases. Per the germline V gene, CDR1 is MNHNS and CDR2 is SASEGT. The CDR3 is 13 amino acids.

This sequence joins TRBV20-1 and TRBJ2-3, with D possibly being TRBD2 (6 bases). There are 15 residues in the CDR3. V was shortened by 1 base and J by 2 bases, with 13 bases between the two germline ends. The germline V gene has CDR1 DFQATT and CDR2 SNEGSKA (reference sequence). CDR3 DNA sequence: TGCAGTGCTAGAGTGCTAGCGCTCCCCACAGATACGCAGTATTTT. Amino acid sequence: CSARVLALPTDTQYF.

This clonotype was picked up a small number of times. The V gene is TRBV9, the J gene TRBJ2-7; D gene uncertain. The CDR3 length is 13 residues. The V gene lost 2 bases and the J gene lost 4 bases, with 10 bases spanning the gap. Germline values: CDR1 SGDLS, CDR2 YYNGEE. CDR3 in DNA: TGTGCCAGCAGCGTTTACCCTGCATACGAGCAGTACTTC. The encoded protein is CASSVYPAYEQYF.

This clonotype was seen only a few times. V and J are TRBV12-3 or TRBV12-4 and TRBJ2-3; 9 bases agree with TRBD2. V lost 3 bases and J lost 5; bases outside the gene matches: 6. The CDR3 contains 15 residues. CDR3 DNA sequence: TGTGCCAGCAGTTTCGGCGGGAGGGAAGGAGATACGCAGTATTTT. It encodes CASSFGGREGDTQYF.

The chain links TRBV6-2 or TRBV6-3 to TRBJ2-1; 11 nucleotides agree with TRBD1. CDR1 is MNHEY and CDR2 is SVGEGT in the germline V gene. V gave up 6 bases and J gave up 7 bases; unmatched junction bases: 8. The CDR3 runs 15 residues. CDR3 nucleotides: TGTGCCAGCAGACCGGACAGGGGGCTGCTTAATGAGCAGTTCTTC. Translated: CASRPDRGLLNEQFF.

Only a few counts were recorded for this clonotype. The chain combines TRBV5-1 with TRBJ1-2; unclear D gene. The CDR3 totals 15 residues. Germline CDR1 SGHRS, CDR2 YFSETQ. Trimming left V 0 bases short and J 0 bases short, with 9 bases between. DNA of the CDR3: TGCGCCAGCAGCTTGGACGGACTCACTAACTATGGCTACACCTTC. This sequence encodes CASSLDGLTNYGYTF.

This clonotype was counted a few times. This sequence joins TRBV7-9 and TRBJ1-5, with TRBD1 matching 12 bases. V shed 6 bases, J shed 6 bases, and the junction held 12 bases outside the gene matches. The V gene's germline CDR1 is SEHNR and CDR2 FQNEAQ (reference sequence). This CDR3 contains 17 residues. The CDR3 nucleotides are TGTGCCAGCAGTCAGGGGACAGGGGGCGACGAGAGTCAGCCCCAGCATTTT. Its translation: CASSQGTGGDESQPQHF.

This clonotype has a handful of counts. The J gene is TRBJ2-3, the V gene TRBV30, with 10 bases fitting TRBD2. The CDR3 covers 16 residues. The J segment lost 6 bases and the V segment lost 2 bases, leaving 11 bases of the junction unmatched. Germline V gives CDR1 GTSNPN, CDR2 SVGIG (reference sequence). CDR3 sequence (DNA): TGTGCCTGGAGTCCAGGACTAGCGGCGGAATATGATACGCAGTATTTT. It encodes CAWSPGLAAEYDTQYF.

This clonotype was seen only a few times. This chain links TRBV7-8 with TRBJ1-2; 8 bases fit TRBD1. Per the germline V gene, CDR1 is SGHVS and CDR2 is FQNEAQ. Losses at the gene ends were 1 base for V and 3 bases for J; bases not matched to a gene: 10. The CDR3 totals 17 residues. CDR3 sequence: CASSLVVPTTGDYGYTF. The CDR3 DNA follows: TGTGCCAGCAGCTTAGTAGTCCCCACGACAGGGGACTATGGCTACACCTTC.

This chain connects TRBV9 to TRBJ2-2; 7 nucleotides match TRBD2. This CDR3 is 14 amino acids long. V lost 0 bases to trimming and J lost 6 bases; unmatched junction nucleotides: 2. The germline gives CDR1 SGDLS, CDR2 YYNGEE. The CDR3 loop is CASSVGGSPGELFF. Written as DNA, the CDR3 is TGTGCCAGCAGCGTAGGCGGGAGTCCCGGGGAGCTGTTTTTT.

This clonotype has just a few counts. The chain is built from TRBV12-3 or TRBV12-4 and TRBJ1-5, with D possibly matching TRBD1 (6 bases). This CDR3 has 14 amino acids. The ends were cut back, 6 bases at V and 1 base at J, with 10 bases in the middle. CDR3 nucleotides: TGTGCCAGCAGGGGGGGGGCCAGCAATCAGCCCCAGCATTTT. Its protein is CASRGGASNQPQHF.

The chain joins TRBV4-1 to TRBJ1-6; D ambiguous. CDR1 and CDR2 (germline): MGHRA, YSYEKL. The CDR3 is made up of 14 amino acids. Trimming took 6 bases from V and 6 from J, leaving 12 bases between them. The CDR3: CASRSRTANSPLHF. CDR3 nucleotides: TGCGCCAGCAGGTCAAGGACGGCTAATTCACCCCTCCACTTT.

This chain links TRBV6-2 or TRBV6-3 with TRBJ1-5, with D tentatively TRBD1 (5 bases). V was clipped by 3 bases and J by 5 bases, with 11 bases between them. Germline V gene data show CDR1 as MNHEY and CDR2 as SVGEGT. The CDR3 length is 14 residues. Here the CDR3 reads CASSYNLGHQPQHF. The CDR3 DNA reads as TGTGCCAGCAGTTATAACCTGGGGCATCAGCCCCAGCATTTT.

J is TRBJ2-3 and V is TRBV3-1; 9 nucleotides match TRBD2. The CDR3 runs to 16 residues. CDR1 is LGHDT, CDR2 YNNKEL, per germline (reference sequence). J gave up 6 bases and V 2 bases, and 9 bases lay outside the gene matches. CDR3 sequence: CASSQSRGGRADTQYF. The CDR3, as DNA: TGTGCCAGCAGCCAATCGCGGGGGGGCCGTGCGGATACGCAGTATTTT.

The rearrangement uses TRBV27 and TRBJ2-3; 9 bases match TRBD2. The junction had 12 bases not matched to a gene; V was cut back by 5 bases and J by 3 bases. The CDR3 is 17 residues long. Germline V CDR1 and CDR2: MNHEY, SMNVEV (reference sequence). The CDR3 loop is CASSPRRSGRRTDTQYF. DNA for the CDR3: TGTGCCAGCAGTCCCCGGCGGAGCGGGAGGCGTACAGATACGCAGTATTTT.

The CDR3 is CASSLLTGVKKETQYF. CDR3 coding DNA: TGTGCCAGCAGTTTACTCACAGGGGTCAAAAAAGAGACCCAGTACTTC. V gene TRBV27 combines with J gene TRBJ2-5; 7 nucleotides agree with TRBD1. This CDR3 contains 16 residues. Unmatched junction bases numbered 9, after V lost 2 bases and J lost 3 bases. In germline, CDR1 is MNHEY, CDR2 SMNVEV (reference sequence).

This clonotype was counted ten times or more. The chain carries TRBV10-3 and TRBJ1-4, with D perhaps matching TRBD1 (5 bases). Trimming removed 7 bases at V and 6 bases at J, with 12 bases between. This CDR3 spans 13 amino acids. Germline V CDR1 and CDR2: ENHRY, SYGVKD. The CDR3 protein is CAINEPGDEKLFF. In DNA form, the CDR3 reads TGTGCCATCAACGAACCGGGGGATGAAAAACTGTTTTTT.

The chain has TRBV12-3 or TRBV12-4 and TRBJ2-1; D might be TRBD1 (6 bases). This CDR3 comprises 15 residues. Between the trimmed V and J ends, which lost 5 bases and 4 bases, there was a span of 15 bases. DNA of the CDR3: TGTGCCAGCAGTCGGGCAGGGGCAAGGTACAATGAGCAGTTCTTC. Translation gives CASSRAGARYNEQFF.

J is TRBJ2-1 and V is TRBV4-2; 15 bases agree with TRBD2. The CDR3 length is 15 residues. V shed 5 bases and J 10 bases; nucleotides not matched to a gene: 6. CDR1 and CDR2 (germline): LGHNA, YNFKEQ. The CDR3 nucleotides read TGTGCCAGCAGCTTCGGGACTAGCGGGGGGATCGAGCAGTTCTTC. Its protein is CASSFGTSGGIEQFF.

V usage is TRBV10-3 and J usage is TRBJ1-2; TRBD1 might be the D (5 bases). V was trimmed by 8 bases and J by 3 bases, leaving 10 bases between them. The CDR3 loop spans 12 amino acids. Germline V gives CDR1 ENHRY, CDR2 SYGVKD. CDR3 in amino acids: CAIGGKDYGYTF. DNA for the CDR3: TGTGCCATCGGGGGAAAAGACTATGGCTACACCTTC.

This clonotype was observed a few times. DNA of the CDR3: TGTGCCAGCAGACCCGGGACAGAAAACACTGAAGCTTTCTTT. Translation: CASRPGTENTEAFF. This chain links TRBV27 with TRBJ1-1, with 7 bases matching TRBD1. With V trimmed by 6 bases and J by 2 bases, 6 bases remained unmatched. There are 14 residues in the CDR3. CDR1 is MNHEY, CDR2 SMNVEV, per germline (reference sequence).

This clonotype was counted a few times. The chain links TRBV2 to TRBJ2-1, with 7 bases that match TRBD1. The ends lost 7 bases at V and 6 bases at J; junction bases unmatched: 6. CDR1 is SNHLY and CDR2 is FYNNEI in the germline V gene. CDR3 length: 13 residues. As DNA, the CDR3 is TGTGCCAGCAACCCCGACAGGGTCAATGAGCAGTTCTTC. Translated: CASNPDRVNEQFF.

This clonotype was observed many times. The chain combines TRBV24-1 with TRBJ2-1; 8 bases are a match to TRBD2. Germline assignment: CDR1 KGHDR and CDR2 SFDVKD. This CDR3 has 16 residues. V was pared by 4 bases and J by 7 bases, with 11 bases of the junction left unmatched. DNA for the CDR3: TGTGCCACCAGTGACGAGTCGGCGGGAGGAAGGAATGAGCAGTTCTTC. Amino acids: CATSDESAGGRNEQFF.

The J gene is TRBJ2-2, the V gene TRBV2; TRBD1 agrees at 9 bases. This CDR3 is 16 amino acids long. V lost 5 bases and J lost 4; bases outside the gene matches: 8. Germline V gene sequence: CDR1 SNHLY, CDR2 FYNNEI. The CDR3 here is CASSLQGAHSTGELFF. CDR3 sequence (DNA): TGTGCCAGCAGTCTACAGGGGGCGCATTCCACCGGGGAGCTGTTTTTT.

This clonotype was picked up a small number of times. The chain recombines TRBV12-3 or TRBV12-4 with TRBJ2-1; 10 nucleotides align to TRBD2. This CDR3 has 14 amino acids. Trimming removed 7 bases from V and 7 bases from J; junction bases left unmatched: 7. The CDR3 nucleotides read TGTGCCAGCATCCGGACTAGCGGAGGTAATGAGCAGTTCTTC. Translation: CASIRTSGGNEQFF.

This clonotype appeared a few times. The J gene is TRBJ2-7, the V gene TRBV4-2, with TRBD1 matching over 10 bases. Trimming at V came to 1 base and at J to 6 bases, leaving 9 bases not matched to a gene. CDR1 and CDR2 (germline): LGHNA, YNFKEQ. This CDR3 region has 16 residues. CDR3 DNA: TGTGCCAGCAGCCAAGCCTCCGGACAGGGGGTAGCCGAGCAGTACTTC. As protein: CASSQASGQGVAEQYF.

The chain is built from TRBV6-5 and TRBJ2-7; D ambiguous. CDR1 is MNHEY and CDR2 is SVGAGI in the germline V gene. V lost 7 bases and J lost 4, with 11 bases in between. The CDR3 covers 12 residues. This chain's CDR3 is CASMSNAYEQYF. Here the CDR3 DNA reads TGTGCCAGCATGTCAAACGCGTACGAGCAGTACTTC.